This T cell receptor (beta chain) was found in a study of cytomegalovirus exposure and HLA in healthy donors. Regarding the study as a whole: The classifier, whose performance was assessed in both the original and validation cohorts, reportedly diagnosed cytomegalovirus status with high specificity and sensitivity. Testing in vitro showed three CMV-associated chains specific for CMV antigens.

Notes on this clone: Its antigen is not identified.

V was clipped by 5 bases and J by 6 bases, with 19 bases between them. Germline assignment: CDR1 SGHTA and CDR2 FQGNSA. There are 15 residues in the CDR3. The assay was immunoSEQ multiplex PCR, and TCRdb's table has in-frame clones only and misses some. Among roughly 300,000 clones listed, 87% were seen once. The chain recombines TRBV7-2 with TRBJ1-1, with a possible D match to TRBD1 (6 bases). The clonotype originates from a woman in her twenties or thirties in good health and CMV-seropositive. The sequenced sample consisted of PBMCs. CDR3: CASSDKGFRGPEAFF. DNA for the CDR3: TGTGCCAGCAGCGACAAAGGTTTCAGGGGCCCTGAAGCTTTCTTT.